A single sample gave rise to the 16 T cell receptor beta chains below, sequenced in a study of cytomegalovirus exposure and HLA in healthy donors. The PCR had 60 Vbeta and 13 Jbeta primers. Produced via immunoSEQ multiplex PCR; TCRdb's table is partial and in-frame only. Of about 150,000 clones in the sample, 88% were seen once. The sample comprised PBMCs. The receptor source for this set is a woman between 40 and 55 years old in good health and CMV-seronegative.

Details on this clone: One end of the junction is discordant with germline, which a read error may explain. The chain combines TRBV9 with TRBJ2-2, with 7 bases aligning to TRBD1. CDR1 SGDLS and CDR2 YYNGEE come from the germline V gene. This CDR3 region has 15 residues. The CDR3 protein is CAGSVEQGRTGELFF. The CDR3 nucleotides are TGTGCCGGCAGCGTAGAACAGGGGCGGACCGGGGAGCTGTTTTTT.

Comment on this clone: Other DNA sequences in this sample translate to the same CDR3. The gene calls are TRBV5-1 and TRBJ1-1; D ambiguous. This CDR3 region has 15 residues. Germline-derived CDR1 and CDR2 are SGHRS and YFSETQ. V dropped 0 bases and J dropped 1 base, with 10 bases sitting between them. As DNA, the CDR3 is TGCGCCAGCAGCTTGGTAGGGCGGGGGAACACTGAAGCTTTCTTT. Translated: CASSLVGRGNTEAFF. The entire variable domain, with the rest obtained from reference TRBV5-1 and TRBJ1-1, is as follows: KAGVTQTPRYLIKTRGQQVTLSCSPISGHRSVSWYQQTPGQGLQFLFEYFSETQRNKGNFPGRFSGRQFSNSRSEMNVSTLELGDSALYLCASSLVGRGNTEAFFGQGTRLTVV.

The rearrangement joins TRBV4-2 to TRBJ2-5, with 7 bases that match TRBD2. The CDR3 loop spans 14 amino acids. Germline trimming cut 0 bases from V and 4 bases from J; bases unmatched to any gene: 2. The V gene's germline CDR1 is LGHNA and CDR2 YNFKEQ. CDR3 in amino acids: CASSQDSGTETQYF. The CDR3 DNA sequence: TGTGCCAGCAGCCAAGACAGCGGGACAGAGACCCAGTACTTC.

The gene calls are TRBV7-8 and TRBJ1-3; possibly TRBD1 for D (6 bases). CDR1 and CDR2 from the germline V gene are SGHVS and FQNEAQ. The CDR3 extends over 16 amino acids. V was cut by 5 bases and J by 3 bases, with 17 bases left in between. CDR3 coding DNA: TGTGCCAGCAGCAAATATTCGCCGGGACATGGAAACACCATATATTTT. Translation gives CASSKYSPGHGNTIYF.

This chain connects TRBV7-9 to TRBJ2-1; no clear D. CDR3 length equals 14 residues. Germline CDR1 SEHNR, CDR2 FQNEAQ (reference sequence). V was pared by 8 bases and J by 5 bases, with 16 bases between. This CDR3 reads CASARVDRDNEQFF. The DNA for the CDR3 is TGTGCCAGCGCTCGGGTTGATCGGGACAATGAGCAGTTCTTC.

V gene TRBV9 combines with J gene TRBJ2-1; TRBD2 matches at 13 bases. Per germline, CDR1 SGDLS and CDR2 YYNGEE. The CDR3 contains 16 residues. With 4 bases clipped from V and 8 bases from J, the junction kept 9 bases outside the gene matches. CDR3 loop: CASSTRTSGRTHEQFF. CDR3 coding DNA: TGTGCCAGCAGCACCCGGACTAGCGGGAGAACGCATGAGCAGTTCTTC.

This clone was observed once. J is TRBJ1-1 and V is TRBV7-8, with 7 bases fitting TRBD1. J was trimmed by 6 bases and V by 2 bases; bases with no gene match: 18. Germline CDR1 is SGHVS and CDR2 is FQNEAQ. The CDR3 loop spans 18 amino acids. Here the CDR3 DNA reads TGTGCCAGCAGCTTAATCGGGGGGGACGTAGGGGGCAGAGCTGAAGCTTTCTTT. Translated, it gives CASSLIGGDVGGRAEAFF.

The chain uses TRBV25-1 and TRBJ1-2, with 8 bases matching TRBD1. The J segment lost 6 bases and the V segment lost 4 bases, leaving 7 bases of the junction unmatched. Germline CDR1 is MGHDK and CDR2 is SYGVNS. This CDR3 region has 14 residues. The CDR3: CASSAAGTGHGYTF. CDR3 DNA sequence: TGTGCCAGCAGTGCCGCCGGGACAGGCCATGGCTACACCTTC.

The chain combines TRBV5-6 with TRBJ2-7; 8 bases line up with TRBD2. Germline V gives CDR1 SGHDT, CDR2 YYEEEE. Losses at the gene ends were 4 bases for V and 2 bases for J; bases not matched to a gene: 8. The CDR3 has 15 residues. The CDR3 loop is CASSREGGSPYEQYF. Here the CDR3 DNA reads TGTGCCAGCAGCCGGGAGGGAGGAAGTCCCTACGAGCAGTACTTC.

This rearrangement joins TRBV7-8 to TRBJ2-7, with D perhaps TRBD2 (5 bases). The V and J ends lost 8 bases and 6 bases respectively, with 17 bases between them. The CDR3 has 13 residues. Germline CDR1 is SGHVS and CDR2 is FQNEAQ. CDR3 sequence: CASGRLERGEQYF. In nucleotides, the CDR3 is TGTGCCAGCGGGCGCCTAGAACGGGGCGAGCAGTACTTC.

The chain carries TRBV5-1 and TRBJ2-5; the match to TRBD1 covers 9 bases. Germline V gene sequence: CDR1 SGHRS, CDR2 YFSETQ. V was clipped by 6 bases and J by 5 bases; unmatched bases: 11. CDR3 length: 15 amino acids. The CDR3 region is CASKLGTGIWETQYF. The CDR3 DNA sequence: TGCGCCAGCAAGCTAGGGACAGGGATATGGGAGACCCAGTACTTC. Supplemented by reference TRBV5-1 and TRBJ2-5, the full variable domain reads KAGVTQTPRYLIKTRGQQVTLSCSPISGHRSVSWYQQTPGQGLQFLFEYFSETQRNKGNFPGRFSGRQFSNSRSEMNVSTLELGDSALYLCASKLGTGIWETQYFGPGTRLLVL.

The V call is TRBV5-5, the J call TRBJ2-7, with 8 bases identical to TRBD2. The J segment lost 4 bases and the V segment lost 0 bases, leaving 6 bases of the junction unmatched. The CDR3 is 15 amino acids. In germline, CDR1 is SGHKS, CDR2 YYEKEE (reference sequence). The CDR3 is CASSLESGSTYEQYF. The CDR3 DNA is TGTGCCAGCAGCTTGGAAAGCGGGAGCACTTACGAGCAGTACTTC.

This chain uses TRBV7-9 with TRBJ2-3; 9 nucleotides match TRBD2. Germline CDR1 and CDR2: SEHNR and FQNEAQ (reference sequence). The CDR3 is made up of 15 amino acids. After removal of 4 bases from V and 5 bases from J, the junction contained 7 bases not matched to a gene. The CDR3 loop reads CASSSYSGRGDTQYF. CDR3 in DNA: TGTGCCAGCAGCTCCTATAGCGGGAGAGGAGATACGCAGTATTTT.

The V call is TRBV5-1, the J call TRBJ2-1, with TRBD2 matching over 10 bases. In germline, CDR1 is SGHRS, CDR2 YFSETQ. V was clipped by 4 bases and J by 9 bases; unmatched bases: 13. The CDR3 has 16 amino acids. The CDR3: CASSPPGAGGAVEQFF. The CDR3 DNA sequence: TGCGCCAGCAGCCCACCGGGAGCGGGAGGGGCGGTTGAGCAGTTCTTC.

The V call is TRBV2, the J call TRBJ1-5, with D unclear. The CDR3 runs to 14 residues. Germline CDR1 and CDR2: SNHLY and FYNNEI. V was shortened by 5 bases and J by 1 base, with 9 bases between the two germline ends. The DNA for the CDR3 is TGTGCCAGCAGTAGCACGACAAGCAATCAGCCCCAGCATTTT. Amino acid sequence: CASSSTTSNQPQHF.

The genes are TRBV29-1 and TRBJ2-5; 12 nucleotides match TRBD1. The CDR3 is 15 residues long. Trimming cost V 8 bases and J 5 bases; bases outside gene matches: 12. Looked up from germline, CDR1 is SQVTM and CDR2 is ANQGSEA. DNA for the CDR3: TGCAGCCTTGTCCGGGACAGGGGGCGCGGGGAGACCCAGTACTTC. This codes for CSLVRDRGRGETQYF. Using reference TRBV29-1 and TRBJ2-5 for the parts outside the CDR3, the full variable domain is SAVISQKPSRDICQRGTSLTIQCQVDSQVTMMFWYRQQPGQSLTLIATANQGSEATYESGFVIDKFPISRPNLTFSTLTVSNMSPEDSSIYLCSLVRDRGRGETQYFGPGTRLLVL.